Detailed here is one T cell receptor beta chain. This CDR3 region has 13 residues. CDR1 and CDR2 (germline): SGHVS, FQNEAQ. V was shortened by 5 bases and J by 4 bases, with 9 bases between the two germline ends. Assay used: immunoSEQ multiplex PCR; TCRdb lists only in-frame clones, some missing. The sample lists tens of thousands of clones; almost 80% were seen once. This record belongs to a study of blood T cell repertoires in COVID-19. Study details: Sites in the United States, Italy and Spain provided acute and convalescent COVID-19 samples.

This sequence originates from a human donor in a cohort sampled during active COVID-19. The sample comprised peripheral blood. V is TRBV7-8 and J is TRBJ1-3; D unresolved. CDR3 in DNA: TGTGCCAGCAGCCAGACGGGAGGAAACACCATATATTTT. It translates to CASSQTGGNTIYF.